The 30 T cell receptor beta chains below were found in one sample sequenced in a study of response to subunit inactivated influenza vaccine. MiXCR, applied by TCRdb to the RT-PCR reads, yields one record per CDR3 protein. The table shows 400,000 to 650,000 distinct CDR3 sequences, with approximately 7.2% occurring only once. Source: PBMCs from blood, taken about 24 months after vaccination. Receptors originate from a man in his fifties or sixties who received an inactivated influenza vaccine.

The rearrangement links TRBV5-1 to TRBJ1-1; 7 positions agree with TRBD1. Unmatched junction bases numbered 10, after V lost 4 bases and J lost 7 bases. Germline V gene lookup returns CDR1 SGHRS and CDR2 YFSETQ. The CDR3 has 14 amino acids. The CDR3 is CASSRDSAMGEAFF. As DNA, the CDR3 is TGCGCCAGCAGCAGGGACAGTGCAATGGGTGAAGCTTTCTTT.

This clonotype was picked up many times. This chain connects TRBV12-3 or TRBV12-4 to TRBJ2-4, with 8 bases aligning to TRBD1. The trim removed 0 bases at V and 1 base at J, leaving 5 bases unmatched. This CDR3 region has 17 residues. The CDR3 reads CASSLASGGGAKNIQYF. In DNA form, the CDR3 reads TGTGCCAGCAGTTTAGCGTCAGGGGGCGGTGCCAAAAACATTCAGTACTTC.

This clonotype has ten or more counts. This sequence joins TRBV12-3 or TRBV12-4 and TRBJ1-5, with D perhaps TRBD1 (5 bases). The germline V and J ends were trimmed by 5 bases and 3 bases, with 11 bases remaining between them. This CDR3 contains 14 residues. The CDR3 region is CASSPVGPNQPQHF. The CDR3 bases are TGTGCCAGCAGTCCCGTGGGGCCCAATCAGCCCCAGCATTTT.

This clonotype was found a few times. The rearrangement uses TRBV11-2 and TRBJ2-7, with a tentative D call TRBD1 (6 bases). With 0 bases removed from V and 4 bases from J, the gap between germline ends came to 16 bases. Germline values: CDR1 SGHAT, CDR2 FQNNGV. CDR3 size: 16 residues. The CDR3 region is CASSLDLGAPTYEQYF. CDR3 coding DNA: TGTGCCAGCAGCTTAGATCTGGGGGCGCCTACTTACGAGCAGTACTTC.

V and J are TRBV25-1 and TRBJ1-1; 11 bases line up with TRBD1. The CDR3 is 19 amino acids. With V trimmed by 0 bases and J by 4 bases, 13 bases remained unmatched. Germline CDR1 reads MGHDK; CDR2 reads SYGVNS. The CDR3 sequence: CASSEYIRGQGVESTEAFF. The CDR3 DNA follows: TGTGCCAGCAGTGAATATATTAGGGGACAGGGGGTCGAAAGCACTGAAGCTTTCTTT.

The chain uses TRBV10-1 and TRBJ2-7; 10 bases map to TRBD2. The CDR3 consists of 14 residues. Trimming removed 3 bases from V and 3 bases from J; junction bases left unmatched: 2. Germline V gene data show CDR1 as WNHNN and CDR2 as SYGVQD (reference sequence). The chain's CDR3 is CASSDGTSVYEQYF. CDR3 bases: TGCGCCAGCAGTGATGGGACTAGCGTCTACGAGCAGTACTTC.

This clonotype was observed a handful of times. This chain's CDR3 is CASSTHGLGTEAFF. The CDR3 DNA reads as TGTGCCAGTAGTACACACGGATTGGGGACTGAAGCTTTCTTT. The rearrangement joins TRBV19 to TRBJ1-1; the D is unclear. Germline CDR1 reads LNHDA; CDR2 reads SQIVND (reference sequence). The ends were cut back, 4 bases at V and 5 bases at J, with 14 bases in the middle. The CDR3 extends over 14 amino acids. Together with reference TRBV19 and TRBJ1-1, the CDR3 gives the full variable domain: DGGITQSPKYLFRKEGQNVTLSCEQNLNHDAMYWYRQDPGQGLRLIYYSQIVNDFQKGDIAEGYSVSREKKESFPLTVTSAQKNPTAFYLCASSTHGLGTEAFFGQGTRLTVV.

This clonotype was found a few times. V and J are TRBV7-2 and TRBJ2-6; D tentatively reads TRBD1 or TRBD2 (5 bases each). Looked up from germline, CDR1 is SGHTA and CDR2 is FQGNSA. Trimming took 0 bases from V and 5 from J, leaving 23 bases between them. The CDR3 runs 20 residues. Written as DNA, the CDR3 is TGTGCCAGCAGCTTAGCGGTGAGGGGAGCCCACCCTTTTAGGGCCAACGTCCTGACTTTC. It codes for CASSLAVRGAHPFRANVLTF.

The table lists this clonotype with a few counts. The rearrangement joins TRBV5-1 to TRBJ2-7; 8 nucleotides align to TRBD1. Germline values: CDR1 SGHRS, CDR2 YFSETQ. Unmatched junction bases numbered 9, after V lost 4 bases and J lost 3 bases. The CDR3 spans 15 residues. CDR3 protein: CASSIRQGQSYEQYF. CDR3 DNA sequence: TGCGCCAGCAGCATAAGACAGGGGCAGAGCTACGAGCAGTACTTC.

This clonotype has just a few counts. The gene calls are TRBV11-3 and TRBJ2-1; D is unclear. Germline CDR1 and CDR2: SGHNT and YENEEA. V lost 1 base and J 6 bases, leaving 7 bases between the germline ends. The CDR3 length is 13 residues. The CDR3 coding sequence is TGTGCCAGCAGCTTAGCGTCCAGCAATGAGCAGTTCTTC. The encoded protein is CASSLASSNEQFF.

A few counts support this clonotype. The chain recombines TRBV20-1 with TRBJ1-2; D call uncertain. Germline assignment: CDR1 DFQATT and CDR2 SNEGSKA (reference sequence). The CDR3 length is 13 residues. Trimming removed 4 bases at V and 2 bases at J, with 11 bases between. CDR3 region: CSATLPPNYGYTF. The DNA for the CDR3 is TGCAGTGCTACCCTCCCCCCAAACTATGGCTACACCTTC.

V is TRBV7-9 and J is TRBJ2-7; 7 nucleotides match TRBD1. The V gene end was trimmed by 3 bases and the J gene end by 0 bases; junction bases not matched to a gene: 5. The germline gives CDR1 SEHNR, CDR2 FQNEAQ (reference sequence). CDR3 length: 15 residues. The CDR3 region has the DNA TGTGCCAGCAGCTTCCCCCAGGGGGTCTCCTACGAGCAGTACTTC. Its protein is CASSFPQGVSYEQYF.

There are a few counts of this clonotype. One end of the junction varies from germline; a read error may be responsible. The genes are TRBV20-1 and TRBJ2-3; TRBD2 aligns across 7 bases. This CDR3 contains 14 residues. Germline assignment: CDR1 DFQATT and CDR2 SNEGSKA (reference sequence). CDR3 loop: CSGRDPGEGDTQYF. CDR3 DNA: TGCAGTGGTAGAGATCCGGGGGAGGGGGATACGCAGTATTTT.

V and J are TRBV20-1 and TRBJ2-1; no clear D. Germline CDR1 is DFQATT and CDR2 is SNEGSKA (reference sequence). There are 15 residues in the CDR3. Trimming shortened V by 1 base and J by 0 bases, and 10 bases separated the two germline ends. The CDR3 here is CSARAPARSYNEQFF. CDR3 in DNA: TGCAGTGCTAGAGCTCCTGCCCGCTCCTACAATGAGCAGTTCTTC.

CDR3 DNA: TGCAGCGCTGGGAGGGGGCAGAATGAGCAGTTCTTC. This codes for CSAGRGQNEQFF. V usage is TRBV29-1 and J usage is TRBJ2-1; D assignment may be TRBD1 or TRBD2 (7 bases each). Trimming stripped 7 bases from V and 7 bases from J, with 14 bases between. The CDR3 has 12 amino acids. Germline CDR1 SQVTM, CDR2 ANQGSEA.

This chain connects TRBV4-2 to TRBJ2-3, with TRBD2 identical over 9 bases. The J segment lost 4 bases and the V segment lost 0 bases, leaving 5 bases of the junction unmatched. The CDR3 sequence is 16 residues long. The germline CDR1 and CDR2 sequences are LGHNA and YNFKEQ. CDR3 amino acids: CASSQDGLAGSDTQYF. The CDR3 DNA reads as TGTGCCAGCAGCCAAGATGGGCTAGCGGGATCAGATACGCAGTATTTT.

This clonotype was recorded a few times. The chain links TRBV20-1 to TRBJ2-5; TRBD2 matches 8 bases. This CDR3 is built from 13 residues. Germline V gene sequence: CDR1 DFQATT, CDR2 SNEGSKA (reference sequence). Germline trimming cut 6 bases from V and 2 bases from J; bases unmatched to any gene: 5. The CDR3 sequence: CSAKRELQETQYF. In DNA, the CDR3 is TGCAGTGCCAAGCGGGAGCTACAAGAGACCCAGTACTTC.

This clonotype was detected a few times. The chain joins TRBV29-1 to TRBJ2-5; 7 positions match TRBD2. Germline lookup yields CDR1 SQVTM and CDR2 ANQGSEA. After removal of 4 bases from V and 2 bases from J, the junction contained 10 bases not matched to a gene. CDR3 length equals 15 residues. The CDR3 sequence is CSVGPAGVVQETQYF. Written as DNA, the CDR3 is TGCAGCGTTGGCCCCGCGGGAGTCGTTCAAGAGACCCAGTACTTC.

The table lists this clonotype with a few counts. The chain links TRBV7-3 to TRBJ2-7; TRBD2 matches 8 bases. The germline V gene has CDR1 SGHTA and CDR2 FQGTGA. V dropped 5 bases and J dropped 7; count of bases not matched to a gene: 7. The CDR3 has 13 residues. CDR3 nucleotide sequence: TGTGCCAGCAGCGAGGGACTAGGAACGGAGCAGTACTTC. Encoded protein: CASSEGLGTEQYF.

The chain employs TRBV28 and TRBJ2-5, with 9 bases matching TRBD2. V dropped 7 bases and J dropped 3; count of bases not matched to a gene: 3. The CDR3 covers 13 residues. CDR1 MDHEN and CDR2 SYDVKM come from the germline V gene. The DNA of the CDR3 is TGTGCCAGCACGAGACTAGCGGAAGAGACCCAGTACTTC. Its translation: CASTRLAEETQYF.

This clonotype was detected ten times or more. The chain recombines TRBV12-3 or TRBV12-4 with TRBJ2-7, with 8 bases identical to TRBD1. V lost 1 base, J lost 2 bases, and 4 bases stayed unmatched. The CDR3 spans 15 residues. CDR3 amino acids: CASSLGTGFTYEQYF. CDR3 bases: TGTGCCAGCAGTTTAGGGACAGGGTTCACCTACGAGCAGTACTTC.

CDR3 sequence: CASRHLGNSGRKQETQYF. The CDR3 DNA is TGTGCCAGCAGGCACCTCGGCAATAGCGGGAGGAAGCAAGAGACCCAGTACTTC. The chain combines TRBV3-1 with TRBJ2-5; 10 bases are a match to TRBD2. CDR3 length equals 18 residues. Germline loops: CDR1 LGHDT, CDR2 YNNKEL (reference sequence). The trim removed 6 bases at V and 2 bases at J, leaving 15 bases unmatched.

Ten or more counts support this clonotype. At one end, the junction sequence differs from germline, possibly due to a read error. The chain combines TRBV7-9 with TRBJ2-3; no clear D. The CDR3 has 13 residues. Looked up from germline, CDR1 is SEHNR and CDR2 is FQNEAQ (reference sequence). This CDR3 is CASSLEVPGPLHF. The CDR3 DNA reads TGTGCCAGCAGCTTAGAAGTCCCGGGCCCGCTACATTTT.

This clonotype was counted ten times or more. V usage is TRBV29-1 and J usage is TRBJ1-1; D might be TRBD1 (5 bases). The V end lost 7 bases, the J end lost 9 bases, and 21 bases lay between the germline ends. Per germline, CDR1 SQVTM and CDR2 ANQGSEA. The CDR3 extends over 13 amino acids. CDR3: CSAGGFPTGQAFF. Here the CDR3 DNA reads TGCAGCGCCGGGGGGTTTCCCACAGGACAAGCTTTCTTT.

This clonotype occurred a few times. The chain carries TRBV24-1 and TRBJ2-3; D not resolved. The V gene's germline CDR1 is KGHDR and CDR2 SFDVKD. This CDR3 has 13 amino acids. The ends were cut back, 2 bases at V and 4 bases at J, with 6 bases in the middle. CDR3 residues: CATSDSASDTQYF. In DNA, the CDR3 is TGTGCCACCAGTGATTCTGCGTCAGATACGCAGTATTTT.

V usage is TRBV11-2 and J usage is TRBJ2-3; D unresolved. The CDR3 has 16 residues. CDR1 and CDR2 from the germline V gene are SGHAT and FQNNGV. V lost 1 base to trimming and J lost 4 bases, with 15 bases between them. CDR3 amino acids: CASSLVRALGADTQYF. CDR3 DNA sequence: TGTGCCAGCAGCTTAGTCCGGGCCTTAGGTGCAGATACGCAGTATTTT.

This clonotype was seen more than once but under ten times. The chain links TRBV7-2 to TRBJ2-2; D call uncertain. The CDR3 has 13 residues. Trimming left V 8 bases short and J 1 base short, with 8 bases between. Germline V gives CDR1 SGHTA, CDR2 FQGNSA. DNA of the CDR3: TGTGCCAGCGCCCGACAGAACACCGGGGAGCTGTTTTTT. Its protein is CASARQNTGELFF.

In this sample, this clonotype turned up a few times. The chain is built from TRBV12-3 or TRBV12-4 and TRBJ1-5; D might be TRBD1 (5 bases). The CDR3 loop spans 14 amino acids. Trimming took 2 bases from V and 7 from J, leaving 12 bases between them. CDR3: CASSLYPRGQPQHF. The DNA of the CDR3 is TGTGCCAGCAGTTTATATCCGAGGGGACAGCCCCAGCATTTT.

This chain joins TRBV9 and TRBJ1-1, with D hard to call. Germline values: CDR1 SGDLS, CDR2 YYNGEE. Trimming left V 0 bases short and J 1 base short, with 16 bases between. The CDR3 has 17 amino acids. This CDR3 reads CASSVAEGRQPNTEAFF. The CDR3 DNA reads as TGTGCCAGCAGCGTAGCTGAAGGACGGCAACCGAACACTGAAGCTTTCTTT.

The rearrangement joins TRBV18 to TRBJ2-5; the D is unclear. V lost 2 bases, J lost 2 bases, and 15 bases lay in between. CDR1 KGHSH and CDR2 LQKENI come from the germline V gene. The CDR3 totals 16 residues. In nucleotides, the CDR3 is TGTGCCAGCTCACCAGTTAGGGCCGATTTTCAAGAGACCCAGTACTTC. It yields the protein CASSPVRADFQETQYF.